The next 13 T cell receptor beta chains were all read from a single sample in a study of molecular identifiers for immune sequencing clone quantification. TCRdb used MiXCR to reprocess the PCR reads, holding one entry per CDR3 protein. The sample lists more than 450,000 distinct CDR3 sequences; 25% were seen once. Sequenced input: naive CD8+ T cells from blood, with Jurkat cell RNA spiked in. The sample's subset: FACS-sorted CD8+CD4-CCR7+CD45RA+ naive T cells. These receptors were collected from a human donor in good health. Some libraries in this study had Jurkat cell RNA spiked in.

DNA for the CDR3: TGTGCCAGCAGTGGGACTGGCTATGGCTACACCTTC. This encodes CASSGTGYGYTF. The chain links TRBV12-3 or TRBV12-4 to TRBJ1-2; a weak D match, TRBD1 (5 bases). The CDR3 is 12 residues long. The germline V and J ends were trimmed by 5 bases and 4 bases, with 8 bases remaining between them.

Comments on this clonotype: With a much larger clone just one base away, this may be a read error. The chain combines TRBV13 with TRBJ1-1, with D unresolved. Germline loops: CDR1 PRHDT, CDR2 FYEKMQ (reference sequence). The CDR3 consists of 12 residues. With 0 bases removed from V and 10 bases from J, the gap between germline ends came to 9 bases. The CDR3 loop reads CASSLGVNGAFF. In nucleotides, the CDR3 is TGTGCCAGCAGCTTAGGAGTTAATGGAGCTTTCTTT.

This clonotype was recorded a few times. The rearrangement links TRBV5-4 to TRBJ1-1; no clear D. The CDR3 extends over 14 amino acids. From germline, CDR1 is SGHNT and CDR2 YYREEE (reference sequence). Trimming took off 4 bases at V and 3 bases at J, with 13 bases between the two ends. CDR3 sequence: CASSAIIDDTEAFF. The CDR3, as DNA: TGTGCCAGCAGCGCTATAATCGACGACACTGAAGCTTTCTTT. Full variable domain (outside the CDR3, taken from reference TRBV5-4 and TRBJ1-1): ETGVTQSPTHLIKTRGQQVTLRCSSQSGHNTVSWYQQALGQGPQFIFQYYREEENGRGNFPPRFSGLQFPNYSSELNVNALELDDSALYLCASSAIIDDTEAFFGQGTRLTVV.

This clonotype was picked up a small number of times. The conserved phenylalanine or tryptophan is not found at the CDR3 terminus, so this likely reflects a read error. The rearrangement links TRBV7-9 to TRBJ2-3; D not certain. Trimming removed 6 bases at V and 0 bases at J, with 13 bases between. The CDR3 has 15 residues. Germline V gives CDR1 SEHNR, CDR2 FQNEAQ (reference sequence). CDR3 coding DNA: TGTGCCAGCAGTTACGGCGTGACTAGCACAGATACGCAGTATTCT. It specifies CASSYGVTSTDTQYS.

This clonotype was seen many times. The V call is TRBV27, the J call TRBJ2-1, with 14 bases lining up with TRBD2. This CDR3 has 18 amino acids. In germline, CDR1 is MNHEY, CDR2 SMNVEV (reference sequence). Losses at the gene ends were 3 bases for V and 4 bases for J; bases not matched to a gene: 8. The chain's CDR3 is CASSFGGLAGGPYNEQFF. The CDR3 bases are TGTGCCAGCAGTTTCGGAGGACTAGCGGGGGGACCTTACAATGAGCAGTTCTTC.

The chain couples TRBV12-3 or TRBV12-4 to TRBJ2-3, with D perhaps assigned TRBD1 or TRBD2 (6 bases each). The CDR3 loop spans 16 amino acids. The V end lost 3 bases, the J end lost 0 bases, and 13 bases lay between the germline ends. CDR3 nucleotide sequence: TGTGCCAGCAGTTTCGGTGTCGGGGGCAGCACAGATACGCAGTATTTT. This translates into CASSFGVGGSTDTQYF.

This clonotype was counted between two and nine times. The chain employs TRBV6-5 and TRBJ1-5, with 8 bases fitting TRBD1. This CDR3 is 16 amino acids long. Trimming at V came to 6 bases and at J to 5 bases, leaving 12 bases not matched to a gene. From germline, CDR1 is MNHEY and CDR2 SVGAGI. The CDR3 sequence: CASSRRGQGADQPQHF. For the CDR3, the DNA is TGTGCCAGCAGCAGACGGGGGCAGGGGGCGGATCAGCCCCAGCATTTT.

Many counts were recorded for this clonotype. DNA of the CDR3: TGTGCCAGCAGCTCCGTAGGGACAGGGAATCCCACAGATACGCAGTATTTT. Amino acid sequence: CASSSVGTGNPTDTQYF. The chain combines TRBV7-9 with TRBJ2-3, with TRBD1 matching over 9 bases. With V trimmed by 4 bases and J by 2 bases, 10 bases remained unmatched. CDR1 is SEHNR, CDR2 FQNEAQ, per germline (reference sequence). The CDR3 loop spans 17 amino acids.

This clonotype was picked up a small number of times. The chain couples TRBV27 to TRBJ2-3; 7 nucleotides line up with TRBD2. The germline CDR1 and CDR2 sequences are MNHEY and SMNVEV (reference sequence). CDR3 length: 16 amino acids. Losses at the gene ends were 6 bases for V and 2 bases for J; bases not matched to a gene: 11. The CDR3 here is CASSQRLAKATDTQYF. CDR3 nucleotides: TGTGCCAGCAGCCAAAGACTAGCCAAGGCCACAGATACGCAGTATTTT.

Concerning this clonotype itself: This clone may be a read error of a much larger clone one base away. This chain links TRBV7-9 with TRBJ2-1; perhaps TRBD2 as D (5 bases). The CDR3 runs to 14 residues. Per the germline V gene, CDR1 is SEHNR and CDR2 is FQNEAQ (reference sequence). The DNA for the CDR3 is TGTGTCAGCAGCCCGGGGAATGGCAACAATGAGCAGTTCTTC. Translation: CVSSPGNGNNEQFF.

The chain recombines TRBV3-1 with TRBJ1-6; possible D gene TRBD1, 5 bases. Trimming took off 6 bases at V and 7 bases at J, with 7 bases between the two ends. The CDR3 covers 12 residues. Germline assignment: CDR1 LGHDT and CDR2 YNNKEL (reference sequence). In nucleotides, the CDR3 is TGTGCCAGCAGGGGGGAAAATTCACCCCTCCACTTT. Encoded protein: CASRGENSPLHF.

This clonotype occurred many times. The gene calls are TRBV7-6 and TRBJ2-3, with a weak D call TRBD2 (5 bases). Trimming left V 5 bases short and J 5 bases short, with 14 bases between. Germline values: CDR1 SGHVS, CDR2 FNYEAQ. The CDR3 length is 14 residues. The CDR3 bases are TGTGCCAGCAGCCCATGGAGAGGAGGAGATACGCAGTATTTT. Protein sequence: CASSPWRGGDTQYF. Looking up the rest from reference TRBV7-6 and TRBJ2-3 gives the full variable domain: GAGVSQSPRYKVTKRGQDVALRCDPISGHVSLYWYRQALGQGPEFLTYFNYEAQQDKSGLPNDRFSAERPEGSISTLTIQRTEQRDSAMYRCASSPWRGGDTQYFGPGTRLTVL.

The genes are TRBV12-3 or TRBV12-4 and TRBJ1-4; D ambiguous. The CDR3 contains 15 residues. Between the trimmed V and J ends, which lost 4 bases and 8 bases, there was a span of 17 bases. CDR3 sequence: CASSCTGREREKLFF. For the CDR3, the DNA is TGTGCCAGCAGTTGCACTGGACGAGAGAGAGAAAAACTGTTTTTT.